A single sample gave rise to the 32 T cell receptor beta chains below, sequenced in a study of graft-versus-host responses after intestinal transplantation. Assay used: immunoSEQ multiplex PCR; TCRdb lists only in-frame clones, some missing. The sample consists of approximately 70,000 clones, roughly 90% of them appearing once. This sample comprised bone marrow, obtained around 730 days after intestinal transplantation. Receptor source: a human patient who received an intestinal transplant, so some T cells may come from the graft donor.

As DNA, the CDR3 is TGTGCCAGCAGTGAAGCCGGGATCTCAGAGGGGGGCTACACCTTC. Its translation: CASSEAGISEGGYTF. V and J are TRBV2 and TRBJ1-2, with D tentatively TRBD1 (5 bases). Germline V gives CDR1 SNHLY, CDR2 FYNNEI. Trimming took off 0 bases at V and 8 bases at J, with 16 bases between the two ends. The CDR3 runs to 15 residues.

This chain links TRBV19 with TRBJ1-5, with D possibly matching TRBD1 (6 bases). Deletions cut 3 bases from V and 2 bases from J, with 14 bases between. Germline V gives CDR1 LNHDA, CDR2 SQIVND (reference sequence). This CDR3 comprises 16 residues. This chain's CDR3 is CASSIGRGYGNQPQHF. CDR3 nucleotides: TGTGCCAGTAGTATTGGCAGGGGTTACGGCAATCAGCCCCAGCATTTT. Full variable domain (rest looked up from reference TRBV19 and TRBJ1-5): DGGITQSPKYLFRKEGQNVTLSCEQNLNHDAMYWYRQDPGQGLRLIYYSQIVNDFQKGDIAEGYSVSREKKESFPLTVTSAQKNPTAFYLCASSIGRGYGNQPQHFGDGTRLSIL.

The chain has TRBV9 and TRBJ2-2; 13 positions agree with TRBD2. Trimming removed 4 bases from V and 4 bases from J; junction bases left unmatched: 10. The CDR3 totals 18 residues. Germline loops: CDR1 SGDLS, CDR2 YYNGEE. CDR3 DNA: TGTGCCAGCAGCCTTCAAACCGGGACTAGCGGGGTCACCGGGGAGCTGTTTTTT. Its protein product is CASSLQTGTSGVTGELFF. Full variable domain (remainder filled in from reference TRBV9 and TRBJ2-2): DSGVTQTPKHLITATGQRVTLRCSPRSGDLSVYWYQQSLDQGLQFLIQYYNGEERAKGNILERFSAQQFPDLHSELNLSSLELGDSALYFCASSLQTGTSGVTGELFFGEGSRLTVL.

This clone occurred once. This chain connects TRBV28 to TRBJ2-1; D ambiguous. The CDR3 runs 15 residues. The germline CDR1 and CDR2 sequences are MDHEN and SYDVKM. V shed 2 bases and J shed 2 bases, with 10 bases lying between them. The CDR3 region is CASSLMIGTYNEQFF. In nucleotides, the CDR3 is TGTGCCAGCAGTTTAATGATCGGCACCTACAATGAGCAGTTCTTC.

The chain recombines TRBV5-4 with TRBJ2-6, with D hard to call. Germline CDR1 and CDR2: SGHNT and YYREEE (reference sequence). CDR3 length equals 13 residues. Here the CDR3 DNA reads TGTGCTTGGGGTGTCTCTGGGGCCAACGTCCTGACTTTC. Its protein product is CAWGVSGANVLTF.

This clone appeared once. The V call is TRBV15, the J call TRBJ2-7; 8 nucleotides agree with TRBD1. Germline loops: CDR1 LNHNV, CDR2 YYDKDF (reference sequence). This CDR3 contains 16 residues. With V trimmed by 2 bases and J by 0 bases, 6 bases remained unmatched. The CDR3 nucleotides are TGTGCCACCAGCAGATCTTCGACAGGGGTCTCCTACGAGCAGTACTTC. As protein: CATSRSSTGVSYEQYF.

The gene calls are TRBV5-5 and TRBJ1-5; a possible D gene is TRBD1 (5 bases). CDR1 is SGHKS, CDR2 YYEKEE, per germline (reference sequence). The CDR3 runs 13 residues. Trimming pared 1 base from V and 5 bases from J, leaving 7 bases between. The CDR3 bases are TGTGCCAGCAGCTTGCAGGGAGATCAGCCCCAGCATTTT. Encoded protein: CASSLQGDQPQHF.

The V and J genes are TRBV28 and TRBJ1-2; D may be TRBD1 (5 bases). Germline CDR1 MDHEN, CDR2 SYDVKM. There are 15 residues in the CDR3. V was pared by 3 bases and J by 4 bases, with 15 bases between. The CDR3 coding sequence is TGTGCCAGCAGTTTGGATAGACAGATTGCCTATGGCTACACCTTC. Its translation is CASSLDRQIAYGYTF.

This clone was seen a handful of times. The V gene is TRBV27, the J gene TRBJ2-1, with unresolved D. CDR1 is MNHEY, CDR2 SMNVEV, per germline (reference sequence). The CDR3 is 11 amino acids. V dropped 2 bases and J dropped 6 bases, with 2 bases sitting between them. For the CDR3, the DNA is TGTGCCAGCAGTTTAGGCAATGAGCAGTTCTTC. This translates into CASSLGNEQFF.

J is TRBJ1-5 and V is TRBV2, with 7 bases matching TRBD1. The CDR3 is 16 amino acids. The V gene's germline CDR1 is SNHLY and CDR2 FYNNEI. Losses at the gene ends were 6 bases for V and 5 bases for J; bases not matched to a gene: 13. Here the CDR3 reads CASRKESDRADQPQHF. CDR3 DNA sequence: TGTGCCAGCAGAAAAGAAAGCGACAGGGCCGATCAGCCCCAGCATTTT.

The CDR3 spells CASSPGTGVNTGELFF. DNA for the CDR3: TGTGCCAGCTCACCAGGGACAGGGGTGAACACCGGGGAGCTGTTTTTT. The chain links TRBV18 to TRBJ2-2; 10 nucleotides match TRBD1. Trimming removed 2 bases from V and 1 base from J; junction bases left unmatched: 1. The CDR3 loop spans 16 amino acids. Germline V lookup: CDR1 KGHSH, CDR2 LQKENI.

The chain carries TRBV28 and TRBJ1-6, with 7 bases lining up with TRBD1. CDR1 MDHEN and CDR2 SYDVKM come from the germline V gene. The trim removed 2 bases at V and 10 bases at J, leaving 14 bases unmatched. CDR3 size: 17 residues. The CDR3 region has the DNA TGTGCCAGCAGTTTAGGGGCGACAGGGCGGGGAGAATCACCCCTCCACTTT. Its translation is CASSLGATGRGESPLHF. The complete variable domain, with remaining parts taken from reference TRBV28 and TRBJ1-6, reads DVKVTQSSRYLVKRTGEKVFLECVQDMDHENMFWYRQDPGLGLRLIYFSYDVKMKEKGDIPEGYSVSREKKERFSLILESASTNQTSMYLCASSLGATGRGESPLHFGNGTRLTVT.

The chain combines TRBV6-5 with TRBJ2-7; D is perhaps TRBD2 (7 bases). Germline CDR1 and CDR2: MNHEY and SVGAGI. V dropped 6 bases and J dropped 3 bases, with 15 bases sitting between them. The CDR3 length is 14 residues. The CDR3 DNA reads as TGTGCCAGCAGCCTATCGGGGGGCCTCTACGAGCAGTACTTC. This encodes CASSLSGGLYEQYF.

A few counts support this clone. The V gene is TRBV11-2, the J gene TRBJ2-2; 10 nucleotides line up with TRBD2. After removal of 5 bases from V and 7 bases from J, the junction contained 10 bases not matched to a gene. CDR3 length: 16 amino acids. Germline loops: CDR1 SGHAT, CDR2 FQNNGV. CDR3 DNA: TGTGCCAGCAGCCGAGCGGGAGGGCCGTCAGTCGGGGAGCTGTTTTTT. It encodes CASSRAGGPSVGELFF.

CDR3 sequence: CASSESGTGEKLFF. CDR3 in DNA: TGCGCCAGCAGTGAGTCGGGGACAGGAGAAAAACTGTTTTTT. The V and J genes are TRBV10-2 and TRBJ1-4; 8 positions match TRBD1. After removal of 0 bases from V and 8 bases from J, the junction contained 2 bases not matched to a gene. CDR3 length equals 14 residues. Germline-derived CDR1 and CDR2 are WSHSY and SAAADI.

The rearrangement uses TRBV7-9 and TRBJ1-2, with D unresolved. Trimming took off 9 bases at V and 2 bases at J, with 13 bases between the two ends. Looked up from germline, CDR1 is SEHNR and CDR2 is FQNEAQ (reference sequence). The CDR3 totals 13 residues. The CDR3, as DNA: TGTGCCAGTAGTGGGGTTCTAAACTATGGCTACACCTTC. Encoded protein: CASSGVLNYGYTF.

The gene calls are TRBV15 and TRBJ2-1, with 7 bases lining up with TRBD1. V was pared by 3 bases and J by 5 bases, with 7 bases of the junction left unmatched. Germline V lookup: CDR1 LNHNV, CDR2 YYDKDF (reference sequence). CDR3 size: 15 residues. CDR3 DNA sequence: TGTGCCACCAGCAGGCCTCCGGACAGGCACAATGAGCAGTTCTTC. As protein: CATSRPPDRHNEQFF.

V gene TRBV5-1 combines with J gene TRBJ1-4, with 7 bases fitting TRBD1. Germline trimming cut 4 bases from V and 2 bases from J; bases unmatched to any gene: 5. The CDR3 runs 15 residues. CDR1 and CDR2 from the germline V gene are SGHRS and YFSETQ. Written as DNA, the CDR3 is TGCGCCAGCAGCGGGGAGGGGGCGACTAATGAAAAACTGTTTTTT. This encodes CASSGEGATNEKLFF.

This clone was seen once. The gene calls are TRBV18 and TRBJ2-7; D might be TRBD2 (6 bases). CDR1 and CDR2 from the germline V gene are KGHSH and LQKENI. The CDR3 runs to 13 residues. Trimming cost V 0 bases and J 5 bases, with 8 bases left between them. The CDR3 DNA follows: TGTGCCAGCTCACCACCCACTAGCAACGAGCAGTACTTC. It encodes CASSPPTSNEQYF.

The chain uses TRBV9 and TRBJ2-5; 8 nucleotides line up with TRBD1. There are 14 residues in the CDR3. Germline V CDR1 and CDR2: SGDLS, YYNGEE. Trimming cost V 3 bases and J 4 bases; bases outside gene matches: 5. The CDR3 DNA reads TGTGCCAGCAGCGGCTCCAGGGGGCTAGAGACCCAGTACTTC. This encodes CASSGSRGLETQYF.

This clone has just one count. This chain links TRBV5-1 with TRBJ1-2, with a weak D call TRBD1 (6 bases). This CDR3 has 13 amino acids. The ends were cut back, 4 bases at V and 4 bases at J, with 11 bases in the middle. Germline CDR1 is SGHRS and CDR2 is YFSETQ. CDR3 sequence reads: CASSPGQLYGYTF. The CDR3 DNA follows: TGCGCCAGCAGCCCTGGACAGCTCTATGGCTACACCTTC.

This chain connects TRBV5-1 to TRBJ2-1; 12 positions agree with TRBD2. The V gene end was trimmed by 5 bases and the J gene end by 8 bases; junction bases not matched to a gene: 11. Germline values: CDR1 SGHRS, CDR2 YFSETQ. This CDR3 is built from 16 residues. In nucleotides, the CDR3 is TGCGCCAGCAGTTTTTCCGGGACTAGCGGGTGGGATGAGCAGTTCTTC. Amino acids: CASSFSGTSGWDEQFF.

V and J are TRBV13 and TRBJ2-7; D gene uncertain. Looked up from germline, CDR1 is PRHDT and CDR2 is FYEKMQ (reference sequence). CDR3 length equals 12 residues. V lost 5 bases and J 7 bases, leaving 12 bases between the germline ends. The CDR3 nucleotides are TGTGCCAGCAGCCCTGGCCCGTGGGAGCAGTACTTC. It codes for CASSPGPWEQYF.

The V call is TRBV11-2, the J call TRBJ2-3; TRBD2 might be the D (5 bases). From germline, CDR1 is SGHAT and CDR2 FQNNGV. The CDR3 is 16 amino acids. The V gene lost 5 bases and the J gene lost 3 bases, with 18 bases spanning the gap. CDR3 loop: CASSLVGTRLTDTQYF. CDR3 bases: TGTGCCAGCAGCCTCGTGGGTACTAGGTTAACAGATACGCAGTATTTT. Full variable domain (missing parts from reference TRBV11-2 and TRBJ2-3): EAGVAQSPRYKIIEKRQSVAFWCNPISGHATLYWYQQILGQGPKLLIQFQNNGVVDDSQLPKDRFSAERLKGVDSTLKIQPAKLEDSAVYLCASSLVGTRLTDTQYFGPGTRLTVL.

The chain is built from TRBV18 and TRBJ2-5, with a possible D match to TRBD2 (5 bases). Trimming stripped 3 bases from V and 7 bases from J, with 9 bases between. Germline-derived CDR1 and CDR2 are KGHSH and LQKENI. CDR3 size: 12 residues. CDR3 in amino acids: CASSPEVGTQYF. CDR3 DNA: TGTGCCAGCTCACCGGAGGTTGGGACCCAGTACTTC.

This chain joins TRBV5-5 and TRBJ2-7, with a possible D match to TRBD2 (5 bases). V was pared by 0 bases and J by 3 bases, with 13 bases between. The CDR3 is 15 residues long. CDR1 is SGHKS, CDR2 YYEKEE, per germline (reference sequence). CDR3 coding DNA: TGTGCCAGCAGCTTGGACAGCGGCAATTACTACGAGCAGTACTTC. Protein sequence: CASSLDSGNYYEQYF.

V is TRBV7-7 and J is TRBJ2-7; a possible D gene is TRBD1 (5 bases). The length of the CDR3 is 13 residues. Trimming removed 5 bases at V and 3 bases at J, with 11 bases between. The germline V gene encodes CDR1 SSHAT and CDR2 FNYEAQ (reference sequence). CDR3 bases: TGTGCCAGCAGCCCAGGGCTCGACTACGAGCAGTACTTC. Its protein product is CASSPGLDYEQYF.

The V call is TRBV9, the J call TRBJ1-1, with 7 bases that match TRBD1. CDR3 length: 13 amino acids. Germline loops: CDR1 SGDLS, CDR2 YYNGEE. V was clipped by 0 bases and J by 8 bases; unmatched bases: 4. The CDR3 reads CASSVGDSEEAFF. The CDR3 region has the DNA TGTGCCAGCAGCGTAGGGGACAGCGAGGAAGCTTTCTTT.

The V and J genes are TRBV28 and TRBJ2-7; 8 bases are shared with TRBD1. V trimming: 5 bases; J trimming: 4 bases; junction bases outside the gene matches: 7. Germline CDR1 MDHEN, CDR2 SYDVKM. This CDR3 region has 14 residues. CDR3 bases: TGTGCCAGCAGTCCCGGGACAGGTGAATACGAGCAGTACTTC. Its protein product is CASSPGTGEYEQYF.

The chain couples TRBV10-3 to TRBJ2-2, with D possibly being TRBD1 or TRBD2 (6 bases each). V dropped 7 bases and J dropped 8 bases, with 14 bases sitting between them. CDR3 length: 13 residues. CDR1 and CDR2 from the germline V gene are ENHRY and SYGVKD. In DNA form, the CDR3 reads TGTGCCATCACTGGGGGGCTGGGGGGGGAGCTGTTTTTT. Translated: CAITGGLGGELFF.

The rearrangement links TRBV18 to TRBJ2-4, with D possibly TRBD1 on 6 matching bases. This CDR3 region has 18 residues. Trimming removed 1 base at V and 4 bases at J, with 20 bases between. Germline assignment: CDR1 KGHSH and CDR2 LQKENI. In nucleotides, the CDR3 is TGTGCCAGCTCACCACTTTCGCACAGGGAGTTTTCTAAAAACATTCAGTACTTC. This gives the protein CASSPLSHREFSKNIQYF.

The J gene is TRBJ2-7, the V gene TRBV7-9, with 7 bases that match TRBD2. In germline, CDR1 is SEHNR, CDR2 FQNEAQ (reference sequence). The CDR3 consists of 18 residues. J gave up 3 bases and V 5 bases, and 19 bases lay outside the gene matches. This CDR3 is CASSPRAVGGGRNYEQYF. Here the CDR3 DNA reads TGTGCCAGCAGCCCCCGGGCGGTGGGGGGGGGTCGCAACTACGAGCAGTACTTC. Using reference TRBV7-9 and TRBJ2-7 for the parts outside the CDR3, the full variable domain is DTGVSQNPRHKITKRGQNVTFRCDPISEHNRLYWYRQTLGQGPEFLTYFQNEAQLEKSRLLSDRFSAERPKGSFSTLEIQRTEQGDSAMYLCASSPRAVGGGRNYEQYFGPGTRLTVT.